The 31 T cell receptor beta chains reported below all come from one sample, sequenced in a study of T cell responses to AZD1222 COVID-19 vaccine. Produced via immunoSEQ multiplex PCR; TCRdb's table is partial and in-frame only. Of some 180,000 clones listed, roughly 93% were seen once; the top ten hold roughly 1%. The sample consisted of peripheral blood, taken 28 days after the second dose of the MenACWY control vaccine. These TCRs come from an adult who received the MenACWY meningococcal vaccine as a control.

The gene calls are TRBV9 and TRBJ2-1, with a possible D match to TRBD1 (7 bases). This CDR3 has 15 residues. The V end was cut by 2 bases, the J end by 4 bases, with 13 bases between. Germline V CDR1 and CDR2: SGDLS, YYNGEE. CDR3: CASSVETGTYNEQFF. CDR3 nucleotide sequence: TGTGCCAGCAGCGTTGAGACAGGGACTTACAATGAGCAGTTCTTC.

This clone turned up a few times. The rearrangement links TRBV28 to TRBJ1-5; 7 bases map to TRBD1. CDR3 size: 17 residues. Germline V gene data show CDR1 as MDHEN and CDR2 as SYDVKM. V dropped 7 bases and J dropped 2; count of bases not matched to a gene: 14. The CDR3 loop is CASMEIHRGGGNQPQHF. CDR3 in DNA: TGTGCCAGCATGGAAATTCACAGGGGTGGGGGCAATCAGCCCCAGCATTTT.

J is TRBJ2-2 and V is TRBV18, with 8 bases matching TRBD2. V lost 3 bases to trimming and J lost 6 bases; unmatched junction nucleotides: 18. CDR1 is KGHSH and CDR2 is LQKENI in the germline V gene. The CDR3 is 19 residues long. The CDR3 here is CASSPFGGAIFVRAGELFF. As DNA, the CDR3 is TGTGCCAGCTCACCTTTCGGGGGGGCGATATTCGTGAGAGCCGGGGAGCTGTTTTTT.

The rearrangement links TRBV6-5 to TRBJ2-7, with D possibly TRBD1 on 6 matching bases. Germline CDR1 is MNHEY and CDR2 is SVGAGI. V was clipped by 0 bases and J by 4 bases, with 13 bases between them. The CDR3 loop spans 15 amino acids. CDR3 bases: TGTGCCAGCAGTTACTCGAGGGGCAGGGGATACGAGCAGTACTTC. This translates into CASSYSRGRGYEQYF.

This rearrangement joins TRBV27 to TRBJ1-1, with D hard to call. The V gene's germline CDR1 is MNHEY and CDR2 SMNVEV (reference sequence). V dropped 3 bases and J dropped 0 bases, with 8 bases sitting between them. The CDR3 is made up of 14 amino acids. The CDR3 is CASSLKYMNTEAFF. The DNA of the CDR3 is TGTGCCAGCAGTTTGAAATACATGAACACTGAAGCTTTCTTT.

The chain uses TRBV4-3 and TRBJ1-1; tentatively, D is TRBD1 (6 bases). CDR3 length: 16 residues. V was trimmed by 5 bases and J by 4 bases, leaving 20 bases between them. CDR1 and CDR2 (germline): LGHNA, YSLEER. This chain's CDR3 is CASSYRFQGMRTEAFF. In DNA, the CDR3 is TGCGCCAGCAGCTACCGCTTCCAGGGGATGCGCACTGAAGCTTTCTTT.

As for this clone: The junction departs from germline at one end; a sequencing error may be responsible. The V gene is TRBV2, the J gene TRBJ1-1; 9 bases agree with TRBD1. This CDR3 spans 13 amino acids. From germline, CDR1 is SNHLY and CDR2 FYNNEI. The CDR3 region has the DNA TGTGCCAGCAGGGGGACAGGGAACCCTGAAGCTTTCTTT. Translated, it gives CASRGTGNPEAFF.

The chain combines TRBV5-1 with TRBJ1-1; D uncertain. Germline values: CDR1 SGHRS, CDR2 YFSETQ. The germline V and J ends were trimmed by 4 bases and 1 base, with 11 bases remaining between them. There are 14 residues in the CDR3. DNA for the CDR3: TGCGCCAGCAGCACAGCCGGACCGAACACTGAAGCTTTCTTT. It codes for CASSTAGPNTEAFF. The full variable domain, its missing parts supplied by reference TRBV5-1 and TRBJ1-1, is KAGVTQTPRYLIKTRGQQVTLSCSPISGHRSVSWYQQTPGQGLQFLFEYFSETQRNKGNFPGRFSGRQFSNSRSEMNVSTLELGDSALYLCASSTAGPNTEAFFGQGTRLTVV.

The V call is TRBV6-5, the J call TRBJ1-4, with 7 bases lining up with TRBD1. The germline V gene has CDR1 MNHEY and CDR2 SVGAGI. The V segment lost 2 bases and the J segment 8 bases; nucleotides outside the gene matches: 8. CDR3 length: 15 amino acids. CDR3 in amino acids: CASSYLGQRDEKLFF. In DNA, the CDR3 is TGTGCCAGCAGTTACCTGGGACAGCGGGACGAAAAACTGTTTTTT.

CDR3 DNA: TGTGCCAGCAGTCGGGACAGGGACCACGAGCAGTACTTC. Its translation: CASSRDRDHEQYF. The genes are TRBV2 and TRBJ2-7; TRBD1 matches 9 bases. The CDR3 has 13 residues. V was clipped by 5 bases and J by 5 bases; unmatched bases: 4. The germline V gene encodes CDR1 SNHLY and CDR2 FYNNEI.

The chain joins TRBV5-8 to TRBJ1-5; a weak D match, TRBD1 (5 bases). Germline CDR1 reads SGHTS; CDR2 reads YDEGEE. V gave up 5 bases and J gave up 8 bases, with 20 bases separating them. The CDR3 runs to 15 residues. The CDR3 reads CASSFRASRGEPQHF. The CDR3 DNA is TGTGCCAGCAGTTTCCGGGCCTCCCGAGGGGAGCCCCAGCATTTT.

The V call is TRBV19, the J call TRBJ1-6, with 8 bases aligning to TRBD1. The CDR3 spans 13 residues. With V trimmed by 8 bases and J by 7 bases, 4 bases remained unmatched. Germline values: CDR1 LNHDA, CDR2 SQIVND (reference sequence). The CDR3 spells CASGQGSNSPLHF. For the CDR3, the DNA is TGTGCCAGTGGACAGGGAAGCAATTCACCCCTCCACTTT.

This rearrangement joins TRBV5-1 to TRBJ1-1, with 8 bases lining up with TRBD1. V gave up 3 bases and J gave up 1 base; unmatched junction bases: 5. CDR1 and CDR2 (germline): SGHRS, YFSETQ. The CDR3 consists of 15 residues. CDR3 bases: TGCGCCAGCAGCTCAAGACAGGGGCGGAACACTGAAGCTTTCTTT. Its translation is CASSSRQGRNTEAFF.

CDR3 sequence (DNA): TGTGCCAGCAGCCGGGAAGGACTAGACGGCATTCAGTACTTC. It translates to CASSREGLDGIQYF. V is TRBV6-4 and J is TRBJ2-4, with 7 bases identical to TRBD2. Trimming removed 6 bases from V and 9 bases from J; junction bases left unmatched: 11. Germline values: CDR1 MRHNA, CDR2 SNTAGT. The CDR3 runs 14 residues.

The chain carries TRBV6-2 or TRBV6-3 and TRBJ2-1; D perhaps matches TRBD2 (6 bases). Germline CDR1 and CDR2: MNHEY and SVGEGT. The CDR3 length is 13 residues. V lost 5 bases to trimming and J lost 9 bases, with 14 bases between them. The CDR3 nucleotides are TGTGCCAGCAGTCCCGGGACTCTCGGTGAGCAGTTCTTC. This translates into CASSPGTLGEQFF.

The chain has TRBV6-5 and TRBJ1-1; weak D call: TRBD1 (6 bases). V lost 6 bases, J lost 1 base, and 12 bases lay in between. Germline V gives CDR1 MNHEY, CDR2 SVGAGI. The CDR3 is 14 amino acids. The CDR3 spells CASRTTGWNTEAFF. CDR3 in DNA: TGTGCCAGCAGGACGACAGGATGGAACACTGAAGCTTTCTTT.

This chain connects TRBV28 to TRBJ1-2, with D uncertain. This CDR3 region has 15 residues. The germline gives CDR1 MDHEN, CDR2 SYDVKM. V was cut by 4 bases and J by 3 bases, with 15 bases left in between. CDR3 DNA sequence: TGTGCCAGCAGTTCCGGGTCGGCGAGGGACTATGGCTACACCTTC. This codes for CASSSGSARDYGYTF.

This chain links TRBV12-3 or TRBV12-4 with TRBJ2-2, with D unresolved. Trimming removed 7 bases at V and 4 bases at J, with 7 bases between. This CDR3 comprises 12 residues. CDR3 loop: CASTPSTGELFF. As DNA, the CDR3 is TGTGCCAGCACCCCAAGCACCGGGGAGCTGTTTTTT.

V gene TRBV19 combines with J gene TRBJ1-6, with D possibly TRBD1 on 5 matching bases. The CDR3 has 15 residues. V gave up 6 bases and J gave up 7 bases, with 16 bases separating them. Looked up from germline, CDR1 is LNHDA and CDR2 is SQIVND (reference sequence). For the CDR3, the DNA is TGTGCCAGTAGGGAAGGGACTTCGGGGAATTCACCCCTCCACTTT. This encodes CASREGTSGNSPLHF.

The gene calls are TRBV12-3 or TRBV12-4 and TRBJ1-1, with D unresolved. Trimming cost V 6 bases and J 10 bases, with 18 bases left between them. CDR3 length equals 13 residues. The CDR3 loop reads CASRPGFDRAAFF. The CDR3 DNA reads as TGTGCCAGCAGACCCGGGTTCGATAGGGCAGCTTTCTTT.

This chain uses TRBV7-2 with TRBJ1-2; unclear D gene. V was clipped by 2 bases and J by 0 bases, with 7 bases between them. The CDR3 has 14 residues. Germline V gives CDR1 SGHTA, CDR2 FQGNSA. The CDR3 nucleotides are TGTGCCAGCAGCTTACCGCGACCTAACTATGGCTACACCTTC. It specifies CASSLPRPNYGYTF.

This rearrangement joins TRBV5-1 to TRBJ2-5; 8 nucleotides align to TRBD1. The CDR3 loop spans 14 amino acids. Germline CDR1 and CDR2: SGHRS and YFSETQ. V gave up 2 bases and J gave up 4 bases; unmatched junction bases: 4. CDR3 region: CASSLKDRGETQYF. CDR3 nucleotides: TGCGCCAGCAGCTTAAAAGACAGGGGAGAGACCCAGTACTTC.

This chain uses TRBV30 with TRBJ2-7; tentative D call: TRBD2 (6 bases). Deletions cut 0 bases from V and 7 bases from J, with 28 bases between. CDR1 GTSNPN and CDR2 SVGIG come from the germline V gene (reference sequence). The CDR3 length is 18 residues. The CDR3 spells CAWSVVPKAGRALGEQYF. DNA for the CDR3: TGTGCCTGGAGTGTGGTGCCGAAAGCGGGCAGGGCCCTCGGGGAGCAGTACTTC.

V gene TRBV2 combines with J gene TRBJ2-2; D might be TRBD2 (5 bases). Germline V gene data show CDR1 as SNHLY and CDR2 as FYNNEI. The CDR3 runs to 14 residues. V lost 6 bases to trimming and J lost 5 bases, with 13 bases between them. The CDR3 sequence is CASSARTGTGELFF. The CDR3 nucleotides read TGTGCCAGCAGCGCGAGGACGGGGACCGGGGAGCTGTTTTTT.

This chain joins TRBV18 and TRBJ1-1; D unclear. Germline-derived CDR1 and CDR2 are KGHSH and LQKENI. CDR3 length equals 14 residues. V lost 3 bases and J lost 2, with 10 bases in between. The chain's CDR3 is CASSPARDNTEAFF. CDR3 bases: TGTGCCAGCTCACCCGCGAGGGATAACACTGAAGCTTTCTTT. The complete variable domain, with remaining parts taken from reference TRBV18 and TRBJ1-1, reads NAGVMQNPRHLVRRRGQEARLRCSPMKGHSHVYWYRQLPEEGLKFMVYLQKENIIDESGMPKERFSAEFPKEGPSILRIQQVVRGDSAAYFCASSPARDNTEAFFGQGTRLTVV.

This chain links TRBV3-1 (or the pseudogene TRBV3-2) with TRBJ2-3; a possible D gene is TRBD2 (5 bases). CDR3 size: 15 residues. The germline V gene has CDR1 LGHDT and CDR2 YNNKEL (reference sequence). The V end was cut by 4 bases, the J end by 1 base, with 12 bases between. Here the CDR3 DNA reads TGTGCCAGCAGCCCGGACTGGGTTCGCACAGATACGCAGTATTTT. Amino acid sequence: CASSPDWVRTDTQYF.

This sequence joins TRBV3-1 (or the pseudogene TRBV3-2) and TRBJ1-5, with D perhaps matching TRBD1 (5 bases). CDR1 is LGHDT, CDR2 YNNKEL, per germline (reference sequence). The CDR3 runs 14 residues. With 1 base removed from V and 7 bases from J, the gap between germline ends came to 11 bases. The chain's CDR3 is CASSQGRRGQPQHF. The DNA for the CDR3 is TGTGCCAGCAGCCAAGGTCGGAGGGGCCAGCCCCAGCATTTT.

The chain links TRBV9 to TRBJ1-5; D is possibly TRBD1 (6 bases). Trimming cost V 2 bases and J 7 bases, with 16 bases left between them. The CDR3 runs to 15 residues. Germline lookup yields CDR1 SGDLS and CDR2 YYNGEE. For the CDR3, the DNA is TGTGCCAGCAGCGTTGGCTCGGGGGGCGCGCAGCCCCAGCATTTT. Translating it yields CASSVGSGGAQPQHF.

The chain recombines TRBV5-4 with TRBJ1-1; D may be TRBD1 (5 bases). This CDR3 comprises 14 residues. Germline CDR1 and CDR2: SGHNT and YYREEE (reference sequence). Deletions cut 5 bases from V and 3 bases from J, with 14 bases between. CDR3 residues: CASSPHPGHTEAFF. The CDR3 DNA sequence: TGTGCCAGCAGTCCTCATCCAGGGCACACTGAAGCTTTCTTT. The full variable domain, its missing parts supplied by reference TRBV5-4 and TRBJ1-1, is ETGVTQSPTHLIKTRGQQVTLRCSSQSGHNTVSWYQQALGQGPQFIFQYYREEENGRGNFPPRFSGLQFPNYSSELNVNALELDDSALYLCASSPHPGHTEAFFGQGTRLTVV.

The rearrangement links TRBV28 to TRBJ1-4, with 9 nucleotides matching TRBD1. This CDR3 is 17 amino acids long. Germline V lookup: CDR1 MDHEN, CDR2 SYDVKM. J gave up 8 bases and V 5 bases, and 15 bases lay outside the gene matches. CDR3 in DNA: TGTGCCAGCAGTCCCGACAGGGGGTTACGGGCAGAAGAAAAACTGTTTTTT. Protein: CASSPDRGLRAEEKLFF.

The CDR3 DNA follows: TGTGCCAGCAGTTACAACTACAGGGGCTCCACCGACGCCTATAATTCACCCCTCCACTTT. Encoded protein: CASSYNYRGSTDAYNSPLHF. The gene calls are TRBV6-2 or TRBV6-3 and TRBJ1-6, with 7 bases fitting TRBD1. J lost 2 bases, V lost 2 bases, and 15 bases had no gene match. Germline loops: CDR1 MNHEY, CDR2 SVGEGT. The CDR3 has 20 amino acids.